Detailed here is one T cell receptor (beta chain). The junction had 4 bases not matched to a gene; V was cut back by 9 bases and J by 5 bases. The CDR3 sequence is 13 residues long. Germline V CDR1 and CDR2: MNHNY, SVGAGI (reference sequence). The data are from a study of a mutant IDH1 vaccine in newly diagnosed glioma. Time point denoted: baseline, week 1 (first vaccination visit). This sample's treatment: pre-vaccination baseline after standard-of-care therapy. This table comes from immunoSEQ multiplex PCR, and its TCRdb copy is limited to in-frame clones, with some not included. The sample comprises about 88,000 clones, over 75% of which are singletons, and 5.3% rests with the top ten.

The clonotype comes from a man aged 40-50 years with glioma. Some clones in this sample may be carry-over from other donors' samples. The sample here was PBMCs, taken from a glioma patient treated with radiotherapy, temozolomide or both. The chain employs TRBV6-6 and TRBJ1-6, with 7 bases lining up with TRBD1. The CDR3 DNA sequence: TGTGCCAGTGGGACAGCTCATAATTCACCCCTCCACTTT. Its protein product is CASGTAHNSPLHF.